The 17 T cell receptor beta chains below come from one sample, sequenced in a study of blood T cell repertoires in COVID-19. The data were produced by immunoSEQ multiplex PCR, yet TCRdb's version contains in-frame clones alone and is incomplete. Of roughly 63,000 clones in the sample, around nine tenths were seen once. The specimen sequenced was peripheral blood. Source of these receptors: a woman in her forties or fifties with active or convalescent COVID-19.

The rearrangement uses TRBV27 and TRBJ2-7; TRBD1 is a possible D gene (7 bases). This CDR3 is 15 amino acids long. Germline V gene data show CDR1 as MNHEY and CDR2 as SMNVEV (reference sequence). V lost 4 bases to trimming and J lost 4 bases, with 17 bases between them. CDR3 in DNA: TGTGCCAGCAGTTCCAGGACAGGAGGGGGATACGAGCAGTACTTC. Translation: CASSSRTGGGYEQYF.

The chain combines TRBV5-1 with TRBJ2-1, with 10 bases matching TRBD1. CDR1 is SGHRS and CDR2 is YFSETQ in the germline V gene. The length of the CDR3 is 16 residues. V lost 4 bases, J lost 7 bases, and 11 bases stayed unmatched. The CDR3 is CASSPLRQGARNEQFF. DNA for the CDR3: TGCGCCAGCAGCCCCCTCCGACAGGGGGCAAGGAATGAGCAGTTCTTC. Variable domain in full (rest from reference TRBV5-1 and TRBJ2-1): KAGVTQTPRYLIKTRGQQVTLSCSPISGHRSVSWYQQTPGQGLQFLFEYFSETQRNKGNFPGRFSGRQFSNSRSEMNVSTLELGDSALYLCASSPLRQGARNEQFFGPGTRLTVL.

The chain has TRBV27 and TRBJ2-7; 8 nucleotides match TRBD1. The CDR3 is 16 residues long. Per the germline V gene, CDR1 is MNHEY and CDR2 is SMNVEV (reference sequence). Trimming took 5 bases from V and 1 from J; bases not matched to a gene: 10. DNA of the CDR3: TGTGCCAGCAGTCCCTCACCAGGACAGGGTTCCTACGAGCAGTACTTC. The encoded protein is CASSPSPGQGSYEQYF.

The chain links TRBV18 to TRBJ2-7; TRBD1 matches at 7 bases. CDR1 KGHSH and CDR2 LQKENI come from the germline V gene. The ends lost 3 bases at V and 5 bases at J; junction bases unmatched: 7. The CDR3 totals 14 residues. The CDR3 DNA sequence: TGTGCCAGCTCACCTGTCCGCACAGGGGACGAGCAGTACTTC. This sequence encodes CASSPVRTGDEQYF.

V gene TRBV7-3 combines with J gene TRBJ2-1; 8 bases match TRBD2. Looked up from germline, CDR1 is SGHTA and CDR2 is FQGTGA. With 5 bases clipped from V and 3 bases from J, the junction kept 6 bases outside the gene matches. The CDR3 runs to 15 residues. The CDR3 DNA reads as TGTGCCAGCAGCCCCACTAGCGGACACTACAATGAGCAGTTCTTC. Translated, it gives CASSPTSGHYNEQFF.

CDR3: CASSLVETAYEQYF. The DNA for the CDR3 is TGTGCCAGCAGCTTAGTCGAGACAGCCTACGAGCAGTACTTC. The chain combines TRBV11-2 with TRBJ2-7, with a possible D match to TRBD1 (5 bases). The germline V gene has CDR1 SGHAT and CDR2 FQNNGV. This CDR3 comprises 14 residues. V was shortened by 1 base and J by 2 bases, with 9 bases between the two germline ends.

As DNA, the CDR3 is TGCGCCAGCAGCCAAGCCGTAGCGGGAGTGCAACGGAATGAGCAGTTCTTC. Its translation: CASSQAVAGVQRNEQFF. This chain links TRBV4-1 with TRBJ2-1; 9 bases are shared with TRBD2. Trimming cost V 1 base and J 7 bases; bases outside gene matches: 11. From germline, CDR1 is MGHRA and CDR2 YSYEKL. This CDR3 spans 17 amino acids.

V is TRBV5-1 and J is TRBJ2-3, with 7 nucleotides matching TRBD1. This CDR3 comprises 14 residues. Germline CDR1 SGHRS, CDR2 YFSETQ. The ends lost 4 bases at V and 4 bases at J; junction bases unmatched: 6. The CDR3 DNA reads as TGCGCCAGCAGCCTATCAGGGGGACCAGATACGCAGTATTTT. Encoded protein: CASSLSGGPDTQYF.

The chain carries TRBV5-1 and TRBJ1-2, with 10 bases that match TRBD1. J gave up 7 bases and V 4 bases, and 13 bases lay outside the gene matches. The CDR3 consists of 16 residues. Germline V lookup: CDR1 SGHRS, CDR2 YFSETQ. CDR3 nucleotides: TGCGCCAGCAGCCCCGCGTGGGACAGGGGCTACGGTGGCTACACCTTC. This codes for CASSPAWDRGYGGYTF.

The chain couples TRBV11-2 to TRBJ2-7, with D uncertain. The CDR3 length is 11 residues. V dropped 3 bases and J dropped 3 bases, with 3 bases sitting between them. Germline CDR1 is SGHAT and CDR2 is FQNNGV. The CDR3: CASSFSYEQYF. Here the CDR3 DNA reads TGTGCCAGCAGCTTTAGCTACGAGCAGTACTTC.

This chain uses TRBV5-1 with TRBJ1-1, with D possibly being TRBD1 (5 bases). The CDR3 loop spans 14 amino acids. The germline V and J ends were trimmed by 1 base and 1 base, with 8 bases remaining between them. Germline values: CDR1 SGHRS, CDR2 YFSETQ. The CDR3 DNA follows: TGCGCCAGCAGCTTGAGGGGAACGAACACTGAAGCTTTCTTT. Translation gives CASSLRGTNTEAFF.

V and J are TRBV4-1 and TRBJ2-2; 7 bases match TRBD1. V lost 3 bases, J lost 1 base, and 5 bases stayed unmatched. Germline values: CDR1 MGHRA, CDR2 YSYEKL. CDR3 length: 16 residues. CDR3 in amino acids: CASSHPNRGNTGELFF. As DNA, the CDR3 is TGCGCCAGCAGCCATCCAAACAGGGGGAACACCGGGGAGCTGTTTTTT.

This clone was recorded only once. The chain employs TRBV15 and TRBJ1-2, with 9 bases fitting TRBD1. The CDR3 has 16 residues. CDR1 and CDR2 from the germline V gene are LNHNV and YYDKDF (reference sequence). The ends lost 8 bases at V and 7 bases at J; junction bases unmatched: 17. The CDR3 here is CATSSPPSDRGFGYTF. The CDR3 DNA reads TGTGCCACCTCATCGCCACCCTCGGACAGGGGTTTTGGCTACACCTTC.

The chain combines TRBV7-9 with TRBJ2-7; the match to TRBD2 covers 10 bases. The V and J ends lost 5 bases and 6 bases, in that order; junction bases with no gene match: 22. Germline-derived CDR1 and CDR2 are SEHNR and FQNEAQ (reference sequence). The CDR3 consists of 19 residues. The CDR3 DNA reads as TGTGCCAGCAGCCCACGAGGACTAGCGGTGATGTTTCCTATATCCGAGCAGTACTTC. Amino acid sequence: CASSPRGLAVMFPISEQYF.

This rearrangement joins TRBV9 to TRBJ1-3; tentatively, D is TRBD1 (5 bases). Trimming removed 4 bases from V and 0 bases from J, with 8 bases in between. The CDR3 totals 14 residues. CDR1 is SGDLS, CDR2 YYNGEE, per germline. The CDR3 is CASSSGNSGNTIYF. The CDR3 bases are TGTGCCAGCAGCTCAGGGAACTCTGGAAACACCATATATTTT.

The sample holds one count of this clone. J is TRBJ2-7 and V is TRBV7-9; weak D call: TRBD1 (5 bases). There are 14 residues in the CDR3. V lost 5 bases and J lost 6, with 17 bases in between. Per germline, CDR1 SEHNR and CDR2 FQNEAQ (reference sequence). This CDR3 reads CASSPPARVGEQYF. CDR3 sequence (DNA): TGTGCCAGCAGCCCGCCCGCCAGGGTGGGCGAGCAGTACTTC.

The V and J genes are TRBV28 and TRBJ2-7; 9 positions agree with TRBD1. CDR1 and CDR2 (germline): MDHEN, SYDVKM. The ends lost 6 bases at V and 3 bases at J; junction bases unmatched: 9. The CDR3 extends over 15 amino acids. This chain's CDR3 is CASRTGGDRVYEQYF. CDR3 nucleotides: TGTGCCAGCAGAACTGGGGGGGACAGGGTCTACGAGCAGTACTTC.